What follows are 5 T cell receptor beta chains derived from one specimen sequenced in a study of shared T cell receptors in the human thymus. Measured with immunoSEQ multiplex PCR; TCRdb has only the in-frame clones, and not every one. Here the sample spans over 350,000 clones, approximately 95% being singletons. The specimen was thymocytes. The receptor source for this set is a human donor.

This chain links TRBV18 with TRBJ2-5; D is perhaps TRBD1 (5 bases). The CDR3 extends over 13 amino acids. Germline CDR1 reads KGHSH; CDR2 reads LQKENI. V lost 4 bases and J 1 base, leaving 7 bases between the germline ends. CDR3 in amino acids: CASSQDTQETQYF. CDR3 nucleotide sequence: TGTGCCAGCTCACAGGACACCCAAGAGACCCAGTACTTC.

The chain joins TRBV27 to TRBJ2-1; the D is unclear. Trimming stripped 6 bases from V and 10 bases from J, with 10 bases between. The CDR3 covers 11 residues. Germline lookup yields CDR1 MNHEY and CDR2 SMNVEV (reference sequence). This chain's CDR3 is CASSKGPEQFF. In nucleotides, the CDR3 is TGTGCCAGCAGCAAAGGGCCGGAGCAGTTCTTC.

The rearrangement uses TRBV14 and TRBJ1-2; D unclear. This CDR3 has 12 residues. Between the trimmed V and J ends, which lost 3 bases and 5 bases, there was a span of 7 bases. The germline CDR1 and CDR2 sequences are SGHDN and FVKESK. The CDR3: CASSQRTYGYTF. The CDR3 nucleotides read TGTGCCAGCAGCCAGAGAACGTATGGCTACACCTTC.

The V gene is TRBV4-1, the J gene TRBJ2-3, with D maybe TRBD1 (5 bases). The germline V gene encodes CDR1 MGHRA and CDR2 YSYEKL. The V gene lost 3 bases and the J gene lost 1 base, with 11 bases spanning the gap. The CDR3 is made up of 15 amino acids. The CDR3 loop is CASSQVGEGTDTQYF. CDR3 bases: TGCGCCAGCAGCCAGGTAGGGGAAGGCACAGATACGCAGTATTTT.

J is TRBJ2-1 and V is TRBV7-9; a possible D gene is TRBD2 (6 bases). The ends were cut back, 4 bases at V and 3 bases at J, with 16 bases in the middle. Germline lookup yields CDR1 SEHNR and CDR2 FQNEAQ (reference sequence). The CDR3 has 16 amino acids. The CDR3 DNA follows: TGTGCCAGCAGCTGGAGGACGGGAGACTACTACAATGAGCAGTTCTTC. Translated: CASSWRTGDYYNEQFF.